The 5 T cell receptor beta chains in this list originate from one sample, sequenced in a study of response to subunit inactivated influenza vaccine (dated by TCRdb to between 2017 and 2018). Library prep was done by RT-PCR. The reads were generated on an Illumina HiSeq 2500. Through fastp at Q25 and MiXCR, TCRdb rebuilt clones from the public reads, retaining in-frame beta chains. Each entry is one CDR3 protein sequence, shown with its most common DNA and genes. The sample includes about 650,000 distinct CDR3 sequences, with about 15% observed a single time. The ten largest clones capture 9.5% to 13% of the sample. Specimen: PBMCs from blood, collected about 12 days after vaccination. The source is a man in his fifties who received an inactivated influenza vaccine. Donor details come from another sample of the same person, matched by shared clones.

This rearrangement joins TRBV27 to TRBJ1-5; 8 bases are a match to TRBD1. This CDR3 comprises 15 residues. V dropped 6 bases and J dropped 1; count of bases not matched to a gene: 5. CDR1 MNHEY and CDR2 SMNVEV come from the germline V gene (reference sequence). The CDR3 nucleotides are TGTGCCAGCAGGAACAGGGGGACAAGCAATCAGCCCCAGCATTTT. This translates into CASRNRGTSNQPQHF.

This clonotype was observed a few times. J is TRBJ2-1 and V is TRBV5-6; D is possibly TRBD1 (7 bases). The CDR3 has 14 amino acids. Between the trimmed V and J ends, which lost 3 bases and 5 bases, there was a span of 12 bases. Germline V gives CDR1 SGHDT, CDR2 YYEEEE. CDR3 nucleotides: TGTGCCAGCAGCTGGCGGGACAGAAACAATGAGCAGTTCTTC. Residues: CASSWRDRNNEQFF.

This chain joins TRBV28 and TRBJ1-1, with 12 bases fitting TRBD1. V lost 2 bases to trimming and J lost 3 bases; unmatched junction nucleotides: 7. This CDR3 comprises 17 residues. Germline loops: CDR1 MDHEN, CDR2 SYDVKM. Here the CDR3 reads CASSLRDRGRVDTEAFF. In nucleotides, the CDR3 is TGTGCCAGCAGTTTACGGGACAGGGGGCGCGTGGACACTGAAGCTTTCTTT.

The chain uses TRBV20-1 and TRBJ1-1; D unresolved. Trimming shortened V by 6 bases and J by 1 base, and 6 bases separated the two germline ends. CDR3 size: 11 residues. Germline V gene sequence: CDR1 DFQATT, CDR2 SNEGSKA (reference sequence). The CDR3 DNA reads as TGCAGTGCGATGGGGAACACTGAAGCTTTCTTT. Translating it yields CSAMGNTEAFF.

This clonotype was found a few times. The chain links TRBV4-1 to TRBJ2-7; D is perhaps TRBD2 (6 bases). The CDR3 contains 16 residues. Trimming shortened V by 5 bases and J by 0 bases, and 17 bases separated the two germline ends. The germline gives CDR1 MGHRA, CDR2 YSYEKL. CDR3 protein: CASSGQRSDYSYEQYF. CDR3 nucleotides: TGCGCCAGCAGCGGGCAGAGATCGGACTACTCCTACGAGCAGTACTTC.